Only one count was recorded for the clone carrying this T cell receptor beta chain. No antigen is known for it. Measured with immunoSEQ multiplex PCR; TCRdb has only the in-frame clones, and not every one. In the table there are about 81,000 clones, about 86% of which are singletons. This sample is part of a study of OX40 agonist ivuxolimab in advanced cancers. Looking at the study overall: Ivuxolimab, an agonistic anti-OX40 (CD134) antibody, was given to patients. The study's findings and limits: With doses of 0.1 to 3.0 mg/kg, CD4+ and CD8+ blood T cells had undergone clonal expansion by week 6. On average, CD8+ T cells showed a greater number of expanded clones than CD4+.

Sampling of blood occurred at baseline, cycle 4 day 1, and cycle 7 day 1. V was clipped by 1 base and J by 7 bases, with 12 bases between them. The CDR3 sequence is 14 residues long. The germline CDR1 and CDR2 sequences are SGHTA and FQGNSA. The sample in question was CD4+ or CD8+ T cells sorted from blood, obtained in a trial of the OX40 agonist ivuxolimab. The receptor was derived from an adult with an advanced solid tumor such as melanoma, head and neck, liver or kidney cancer. The gene calls are TRBV7-2 and TRBJ2-3; D is undetermined. The CDR3 protein is CASSLGMSRNTQYF. Written as DNA, the CDR3 is TGTGCCAGCAGCTTAGGCATGTCGAGGAATACGCAGTATTTT.